Sequencing of this T cell receptor (beta chain) was carried out in a study of CD8+ T cells in alopecia areata. The wider study: The authors grafted skin from roughly 6-12-month-old C3H/HeJ donors with spontaneous alopecia onto roughly 6-11-week-old female C3H/HeJ mice.

The sample holds many counts of this clone. Gene names follow the mouse nomenclature. The CDR3 goes on 4 residues after the read ends, and that part is filled in from the germline J gene. Germline trimming cut 2 bases from V and 3 bases from J; bases unmatched to any gene: 2. The germline gives CDR1 NSHNY, CDR2 SYGAGN. The CDR3 sequence is 15 residues long. Following RNA extraction, reverse transcription yielded cDNA that acted as the sequencing template. Produced via immunoSEQ multiplex PCR; TCRdb's table is partial and in-frame only. The sample is made up of about 9,000 clones, none counted only once. Researchers sorted pooled cutaneous lymph node cells on the basis of CD4, CD8alpha, NKG2D, NKG2ACE and other markers.

The TCR comes from a C3H/HeJ mouse with alopecia areata. The mouse line has the MHC haplotype H2-k. Material: CD8+ T cells sorted from a lymph node. The chain recombines TRBV13-1 with TRBJ2-2, with 9 bases fitting TRBD2. The CDR3 protein is CASSERLGDTGQLYF. Partial CDR3 DNA: TGTGCCAGCAGTGAGAGACTGGGGGACACCGGG.